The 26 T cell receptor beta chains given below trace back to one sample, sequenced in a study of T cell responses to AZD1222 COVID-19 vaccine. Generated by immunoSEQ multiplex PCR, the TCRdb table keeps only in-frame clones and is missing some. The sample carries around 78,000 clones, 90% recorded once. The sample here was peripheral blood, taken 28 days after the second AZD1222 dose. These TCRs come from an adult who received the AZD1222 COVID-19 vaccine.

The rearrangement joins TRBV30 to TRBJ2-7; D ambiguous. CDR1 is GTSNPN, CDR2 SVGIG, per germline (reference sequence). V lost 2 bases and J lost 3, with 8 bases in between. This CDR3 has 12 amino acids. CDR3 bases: TGTGCCTGGAGTCGGCACGACTACGAGCAGTACTTC. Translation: CAWSRHDYEQYF.

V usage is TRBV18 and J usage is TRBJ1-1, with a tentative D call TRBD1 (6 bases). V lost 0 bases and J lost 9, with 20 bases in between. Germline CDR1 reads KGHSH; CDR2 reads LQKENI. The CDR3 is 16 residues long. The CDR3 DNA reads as TGTGCCAGCTCACCACCGGAGTTTGGGGGCCCAAGCCAAGCTTTCTTT. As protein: CASSPPEFGGPSQAFF.

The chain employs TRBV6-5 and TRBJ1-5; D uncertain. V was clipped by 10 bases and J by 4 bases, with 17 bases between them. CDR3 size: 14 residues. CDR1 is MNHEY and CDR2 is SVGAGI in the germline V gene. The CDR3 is CATFHQVPNQPQHF. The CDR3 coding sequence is TGTGCCACCTTTCATCAGGTCCCAAATCAGCCCCAGCATTTT.

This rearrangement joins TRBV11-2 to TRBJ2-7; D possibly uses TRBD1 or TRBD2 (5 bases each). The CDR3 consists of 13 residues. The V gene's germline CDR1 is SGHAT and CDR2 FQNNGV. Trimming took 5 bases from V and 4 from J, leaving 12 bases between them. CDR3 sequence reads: CASSRDGRYEQYF. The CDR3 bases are TGTGCCAGCAGCCGGGACGGAAGGTACGAGCAGTACTTC.

The chain's CDR3 is CASSPGTGSREKLFF. The CDR3 DNA reads TGTGCCAGCAGCCCCGGGACAGGGTCGCGGGAAAAACTGTTTTTT. The rearrangement joins TRBV5-8 to TRBJ1-4; 9 nucleotides match TRBD1. This CDR3 has 15 residues. V was pared by 4 bases and J by 8 bases, with 9 bases of the junction left unmatched. Per germline, CDR1 SGHTS and CDR2 YDEGEE.

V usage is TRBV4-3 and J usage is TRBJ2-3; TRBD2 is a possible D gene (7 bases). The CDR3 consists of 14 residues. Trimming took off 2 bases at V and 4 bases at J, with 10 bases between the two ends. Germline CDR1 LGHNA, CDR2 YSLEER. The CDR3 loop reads CASSQQGRADTQYF. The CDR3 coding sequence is TGCGCCAGCAGCCAACAGGGGAGGGCAGATACGCAGTATTTT.

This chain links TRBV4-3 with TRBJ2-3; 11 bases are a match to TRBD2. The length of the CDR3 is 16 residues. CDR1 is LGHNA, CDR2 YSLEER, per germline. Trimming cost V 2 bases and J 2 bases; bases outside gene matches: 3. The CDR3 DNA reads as TGCGCCAGCAGCCAATTTAGCGGGAGGGCCACAGATACGCAGTATTTT. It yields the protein CASSQFSGRATDTQYF.

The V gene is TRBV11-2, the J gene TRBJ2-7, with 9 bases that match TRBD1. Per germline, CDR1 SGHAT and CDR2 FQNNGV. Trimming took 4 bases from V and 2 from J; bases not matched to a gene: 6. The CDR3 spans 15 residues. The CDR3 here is CASSSYRGQAYEQYF. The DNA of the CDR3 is TGTGCCAGCAGCTCTTACAGGGGGCAAGCCTACGAGCAGTACTTC.

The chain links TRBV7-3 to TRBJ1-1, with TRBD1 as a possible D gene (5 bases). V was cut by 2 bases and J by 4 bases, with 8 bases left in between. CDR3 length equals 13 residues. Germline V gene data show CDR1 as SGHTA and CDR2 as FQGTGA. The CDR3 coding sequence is TGTGCCAGCAGCTTATCAGGGAGCACTGAAGCTTTCTTT. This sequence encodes CASSLSGSTEAFF.

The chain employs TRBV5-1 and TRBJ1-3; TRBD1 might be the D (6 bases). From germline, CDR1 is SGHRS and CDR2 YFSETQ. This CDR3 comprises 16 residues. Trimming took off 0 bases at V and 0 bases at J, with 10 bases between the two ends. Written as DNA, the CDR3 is TGCGCCAGCAGCTTGGGGGACACCCCCTCTGGAAACACCATATATTTT. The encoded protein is CASSLGDTPSGNTIYF.

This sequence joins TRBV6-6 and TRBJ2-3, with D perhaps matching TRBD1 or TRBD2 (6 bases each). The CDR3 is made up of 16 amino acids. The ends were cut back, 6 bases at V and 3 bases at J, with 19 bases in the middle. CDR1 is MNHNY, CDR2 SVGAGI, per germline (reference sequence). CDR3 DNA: TGTGCCAGCAGGGGAGAAAGGGGGGCGGGGACAGATACGCAGTATTTT. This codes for CASRGERGAGTDTQYF.

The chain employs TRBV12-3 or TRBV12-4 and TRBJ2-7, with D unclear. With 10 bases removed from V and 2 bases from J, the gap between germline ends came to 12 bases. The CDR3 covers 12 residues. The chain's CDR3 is CATNQDAYEQYF. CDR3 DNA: TGTGCCACGAATCAGGACGCCTACGAGCAGTACTTC.

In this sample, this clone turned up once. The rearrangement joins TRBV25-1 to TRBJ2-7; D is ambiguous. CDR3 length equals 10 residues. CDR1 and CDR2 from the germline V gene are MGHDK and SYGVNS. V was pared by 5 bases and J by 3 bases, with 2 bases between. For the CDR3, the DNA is TGTGCCAGCAGTCTCTACGAGCAGTACTTC. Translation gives CASSLYEQYF.

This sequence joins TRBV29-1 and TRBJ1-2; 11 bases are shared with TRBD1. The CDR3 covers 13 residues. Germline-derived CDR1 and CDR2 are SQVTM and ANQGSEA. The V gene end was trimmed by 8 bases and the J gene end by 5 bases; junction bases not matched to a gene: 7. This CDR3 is CSISGQGAYGYTF. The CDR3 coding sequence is TGCAGCATTTCAGGACAGGGGGCGTATGGCTACACCTTC. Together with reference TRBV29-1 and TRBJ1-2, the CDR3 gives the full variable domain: SAVISQKPSRDICQRGTSLTIQCQVDSQVTMMFWYRQQPGQSLTLIATANQGSEATYESGFVIDKFPISRPNLTFSTLTVSNMSPEDSSIYLCSISGQGAYGYTFGSGTRLTVV.

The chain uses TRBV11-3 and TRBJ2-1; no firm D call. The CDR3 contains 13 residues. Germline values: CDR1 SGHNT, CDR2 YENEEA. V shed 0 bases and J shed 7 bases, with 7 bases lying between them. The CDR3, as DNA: TGTGCCAGCAGCTTAGACGCCGGAAATGAGCAGTTCTTC. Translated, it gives CASSLDAGNEQFF.

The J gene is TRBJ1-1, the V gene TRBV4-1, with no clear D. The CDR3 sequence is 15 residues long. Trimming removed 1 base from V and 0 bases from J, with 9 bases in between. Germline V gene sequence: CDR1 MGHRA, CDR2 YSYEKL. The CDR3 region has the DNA TGCGCCAGCAGCCAAGGGTTGAACATGAACACTGAAGCTTTCTTT. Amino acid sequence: CASSQGLNMNTEAFF.

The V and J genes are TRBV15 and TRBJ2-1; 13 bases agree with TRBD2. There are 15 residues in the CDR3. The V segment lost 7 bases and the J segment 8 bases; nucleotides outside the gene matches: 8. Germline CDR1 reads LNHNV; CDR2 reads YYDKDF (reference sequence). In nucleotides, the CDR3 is TGTGCCACCAAGGGCGGAGGACTAGCGGGGGATGAGCAGTTCTTC. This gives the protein CATKGGGLAGDEQFF.

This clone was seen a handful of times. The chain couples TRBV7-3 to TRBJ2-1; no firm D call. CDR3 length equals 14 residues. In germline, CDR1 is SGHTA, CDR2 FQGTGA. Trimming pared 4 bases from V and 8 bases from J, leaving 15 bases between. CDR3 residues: CASSSGIPADEQFF. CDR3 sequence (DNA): TGTGCCAGCAGCTCTGGGATACCTGCGGATGAGCAGTTCTTC.

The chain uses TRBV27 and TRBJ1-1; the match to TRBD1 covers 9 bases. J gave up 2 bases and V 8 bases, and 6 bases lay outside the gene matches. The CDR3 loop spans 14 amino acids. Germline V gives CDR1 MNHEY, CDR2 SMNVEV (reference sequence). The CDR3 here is CASGQGLGNTEAFF. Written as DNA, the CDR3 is TGTGCCAGCGGACAGGGGCTTGGAAACACTGAAGCTTTCTTT.

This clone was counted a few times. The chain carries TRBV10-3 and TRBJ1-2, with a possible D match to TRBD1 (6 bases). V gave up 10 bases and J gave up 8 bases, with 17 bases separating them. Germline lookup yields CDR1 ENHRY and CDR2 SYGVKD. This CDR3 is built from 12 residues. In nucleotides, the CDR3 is TGTGCCACGCGATCAACAGGGAGCGGCTACACCTTC. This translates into CATRSTGSGYTF.

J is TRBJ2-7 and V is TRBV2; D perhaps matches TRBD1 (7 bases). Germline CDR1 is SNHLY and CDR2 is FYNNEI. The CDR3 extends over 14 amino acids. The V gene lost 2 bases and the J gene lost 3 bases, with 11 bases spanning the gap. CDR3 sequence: CASSETRGVYEQYF. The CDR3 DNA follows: TGTGCCAGCAGTGAAACCAGGGGGGTCTACGAGCAGTACTTC.

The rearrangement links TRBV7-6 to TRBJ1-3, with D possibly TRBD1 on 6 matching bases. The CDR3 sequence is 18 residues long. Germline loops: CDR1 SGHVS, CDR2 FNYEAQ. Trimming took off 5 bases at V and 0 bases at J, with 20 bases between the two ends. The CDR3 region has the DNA TGTGCCAGCAGCCCCATTCAGGGGAGGTCGACCTCTGGAAACACCATATATTTT. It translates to CASSPIQGRSTSGNTIYF.

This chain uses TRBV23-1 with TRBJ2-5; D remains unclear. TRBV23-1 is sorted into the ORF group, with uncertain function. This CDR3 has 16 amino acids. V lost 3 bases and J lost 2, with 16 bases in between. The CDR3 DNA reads TGCGCCAGCAGTCAGGGCGATTTACCGAATCAAGAGACCCAGTACTTC. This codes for CASSQGDLPNQETQYF.

CDR3: CASSAGTTYGYTF. The CDR3, as DNA: TGTGCCAGCAGCGCCGGGACAACCTATGGCTACACCTTC. The genes are TRBV9 and TRBJ1-2; a weak D match, TRBD1 (6 bases). This CDR3 is 13 amino acids long. In germline, CDR1 is SGDLS, CDR2 YYNGEE. The V gene lost 3 bases and the J gene lost 4 bases, with 10 bases spanning the gap.

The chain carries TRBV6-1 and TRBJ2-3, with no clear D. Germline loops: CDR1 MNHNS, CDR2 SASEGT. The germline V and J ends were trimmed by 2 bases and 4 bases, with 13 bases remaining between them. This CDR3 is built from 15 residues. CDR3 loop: CASSEQTVEADTQYF. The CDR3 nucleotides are TGTGCCAGCAGTGAACAGACGGTAGAGGCAGATACGCAGTATTTT.

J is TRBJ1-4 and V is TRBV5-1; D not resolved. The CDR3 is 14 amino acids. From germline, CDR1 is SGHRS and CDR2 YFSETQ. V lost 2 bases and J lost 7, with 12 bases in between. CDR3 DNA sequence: TGCGCCAGCAGCTTTGGCGACTTCCCTGAAAAACTGTTTTTT. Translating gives CASSFGDFPEKLFF. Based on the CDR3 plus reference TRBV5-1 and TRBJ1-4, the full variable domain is KAGVTQTPRYLIKTRGQQVTLSCSPISGHRSVSWYQQTPGQGLQFLFEYFSETQRNKGNFPGRFSGRQFSNSRSEMNVSTLELGDSALYLCASSFGDFPEKLFFGSGTQLSVL.